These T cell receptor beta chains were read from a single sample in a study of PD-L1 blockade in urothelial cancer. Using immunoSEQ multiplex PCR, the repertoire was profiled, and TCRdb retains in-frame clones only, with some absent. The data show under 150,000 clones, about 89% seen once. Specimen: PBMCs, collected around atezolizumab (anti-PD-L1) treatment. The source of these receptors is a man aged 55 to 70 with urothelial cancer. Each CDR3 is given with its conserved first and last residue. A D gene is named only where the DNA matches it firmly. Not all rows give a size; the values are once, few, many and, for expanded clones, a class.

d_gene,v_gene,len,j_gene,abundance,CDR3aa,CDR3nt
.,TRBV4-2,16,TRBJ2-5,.,CASSQDHGGPGETQYF,TGTGCCAGCAGCCAAGACCACGGGGGGCCTGGGGAGACCCAGTACTTC
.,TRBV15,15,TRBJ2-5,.,CATSGGTLGQETQYF,TGTGCCACCAGCGGGGGGACTTTGGGGCAAGAGACCCAGTACTTC
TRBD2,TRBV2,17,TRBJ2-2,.,CASSAVASGSNTGELFF,TGTGCCAGCAGTGCCGTGGCTAGCGGGAGTAACACCGGGGAGCTGTTTTTT
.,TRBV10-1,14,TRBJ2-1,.,CASSDIGGVGEQFF,TGCGCCAGCAGTGATATCGGGGGAGTCGGTGAGCAGTTCTTC
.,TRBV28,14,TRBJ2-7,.,CASSPPREFNEQYF,TGTGCCAGCAGCCCCCCCAGGGAATTCAACGAGCAGTACTTC
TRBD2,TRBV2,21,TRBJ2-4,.,CASSARGMGTSGLLAKNIQYF,TGTGCCAGCAGCGCCCGTGGGATGGGGACTAGCGGACTGCTAGCCAAAAACATTCAGTACTTC
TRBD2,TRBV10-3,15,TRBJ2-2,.,CAIREGLAGAGELFF,TGTGCCATCAGGGAAGGGCTAGCGGGAGCCGGGGAGCTGTTTTTT
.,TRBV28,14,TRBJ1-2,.,CASSLPGQNYGYTF,TGTGCCAGCAGTTTACCTGGACAGAACTATGGCTACACCTTC
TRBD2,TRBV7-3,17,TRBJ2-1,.,CASSSRASGIIYNEQFF,TGTGCCAGCAGCTCTCGTGCTAGCGGGATTATCTACAATGAGCAGTTCTTC
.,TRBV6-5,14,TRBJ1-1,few,CASKGAPVSTEAFF,TGTGCCAGCAAGGGAGCCCCTGTGTCCACTGAAGCTTTCTTT
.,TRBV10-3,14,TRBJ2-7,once,CAIRPTGTIYEQYF,TGTGCCATCAGGCCCACAGGGACAATTTACGAGCAGTACTTC
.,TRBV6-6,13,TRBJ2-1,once,CASSGGGANEQFF,TGTGCCAGCAGCGGCGGGGGCGCGAATGAGCAGTTCTTC
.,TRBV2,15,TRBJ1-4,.,CASTLPQGTMKKLFF,TGTGCCAGCACCCTTCCTCAGGGAACCATGAAAAAACTGTTTTTT
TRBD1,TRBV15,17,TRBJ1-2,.,CATSGPGQGLEVYGYTF,TGTGCCACCAGCGGACCGGGACAGGGTCTTGAGGTCTATGGCTACACCTTC
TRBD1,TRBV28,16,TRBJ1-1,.,CASSLYAGQGGTEAFF,TGTGCCAGCAGTTTATACGCGGGACAGGGAGGGACTGAAGCTTTCTTT
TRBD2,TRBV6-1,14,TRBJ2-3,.,CAGRKREQADTQYF,TGTGCCGGACGTAAGCGGGAGCAGGCAGATACGCAGTATTTT
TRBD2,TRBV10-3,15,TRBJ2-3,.,CAISESGGVTDTQYF,TGTGCCATCAGTGAATCGGGGGGGGTCACAGATACGCAGTATTTT
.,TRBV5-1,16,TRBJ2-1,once,CASRGDGGLSSNEQFF,TGCGCCAGCAGGGGCGATGGCGGACTCTCTTCCAATGAGCAGTTCTTC
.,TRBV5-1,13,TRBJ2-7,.,CASSLTGNYEQYF,TGCGCCAGCAGCTTGACAGGAAACTACGAGCAGTACTTC
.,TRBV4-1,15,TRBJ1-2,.,CASSQGAGIDYGYTF,TGCGCCAGCAGCCAAGGGGCAGGGATCGACTATGGCTACACCTTC
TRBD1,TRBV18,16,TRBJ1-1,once,CASSLTGGVMNTEAFF,TGTGCCAGCTCCCTGACAGGGGGTGTAATGAACACTGAAGCTTTCTTT
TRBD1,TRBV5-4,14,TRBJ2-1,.,CASSFRGSDNEQFF,TGTGCCAGCAGCTTCAGGGGGAGCGACAATGAGCAGTTCTTC
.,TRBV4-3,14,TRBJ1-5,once,CASSQEAGNQPQHF,TGCGCCAGCAGCCAAGAAGCGGGGAATCAGCCCCAGCATTTT
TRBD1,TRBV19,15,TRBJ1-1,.,CASSIVRTGRTEAFF,TGTGCCAGTAGTATAGTCCGGACAGGGAGAACTGAAGCTTTCTTT
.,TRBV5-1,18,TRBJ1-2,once,CASSLAPEGSPPPYGYTF,TGCGCCAGCAGCTTGGCCCCGGAGGGAAGCCCCCCCCCATATGGCTACACCTTC
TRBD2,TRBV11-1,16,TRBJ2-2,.,CASSPRTSGNTGELFF,TGTGCCAGCAGCCCCAGGACTAGCGGTAACACCGGGGAGCTGTTTTTT
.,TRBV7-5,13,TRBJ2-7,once,CVRSPGGASEQYF,TGTGTCAGAAGCCCGGGGGGGGCGTCCGAGCAGTACTTC
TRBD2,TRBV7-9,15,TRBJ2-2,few,CASSTRLAGTGELFF,TGTGCCAGCAGCACACGACTAGCGGGCACCGGGGAGCTGTTTTTT
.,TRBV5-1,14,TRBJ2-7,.,CASSLNRAPGEQYF,TGCGCCAGCAGCTTGAACAGGGCCCCTGGAGAGCAGTACTTC
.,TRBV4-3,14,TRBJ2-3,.,CASGQIQSTDTQYF,TGCGCCAGCGGGCAGATACAGAGCACAGATACGCAGTATTTT
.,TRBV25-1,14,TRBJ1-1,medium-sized,CASSHTGYVAEAFF,TGTGCCAGCAGTCACACCGGGTACGTCGCTGAAGCTTTCTTT
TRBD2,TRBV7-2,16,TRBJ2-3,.,CASSMRLAGGPDTQYF,TGTGCCAGCAGCATGAGACTAGCGGGGGGCCCAGATACGCAGTATTTT
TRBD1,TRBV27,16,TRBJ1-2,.,CASSLSGVGTAYGYTF,TGTGCCAGCAGTTTATCTGGGGTGGGGACAGCCTATGGCTACACCTTC
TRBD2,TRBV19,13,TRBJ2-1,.,CASAAAGGWEQFF,TGTGCCAGCGCCGCCGCGGGAGGTTGGGAGCAGTTCTTC
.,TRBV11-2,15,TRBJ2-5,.,CASSLGSEPRGTQYF,TGTGCCAGCAGCTTAGGCTCAGAGCCGCGGGGGACCCAGTACTTC
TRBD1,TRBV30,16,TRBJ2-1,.,CAWSVPRTGGYNEQFF,TGTGCCTGGAGTGTACCCCGGACAGGGGGCTACAATGAGCAGTTCTTC
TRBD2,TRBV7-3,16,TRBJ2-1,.,CASSLKIGAGDNEQFF,TGTGCCAGCAGCTTAAAAATTGGGGCGGGGGACAATGAGCAGTTCTTC
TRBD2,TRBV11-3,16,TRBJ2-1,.,CASSLSSGGPWNEQFF,TGTGCCAGCAGCTTGAGTAGCGGGGGCCCTTGGAATGAGCAGTTCTTC
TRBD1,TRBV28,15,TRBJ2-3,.,CASSPRQGYTDTQYF,TGTGCCAGCAGTCCCCGACAGGGGTACACAGATACGCAGTATTTT
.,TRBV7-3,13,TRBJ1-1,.,CASSSSQDTEAFF,TGTGCCAGCAGCTCATCTCAGGACACTGAAGCTTTCTTT
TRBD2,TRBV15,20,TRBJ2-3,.,CATSRDPLAGGSTSTDTQYF,TGTGCCACCAGCAGAGATCCCCTAGCGGGGGGGTCAACCAGCACAGATACGCAGTATTTT
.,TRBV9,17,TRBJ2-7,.,CASSDSTVGTPSYEQYF,TGTGCCAGCAGCGACTCAACCGTTGGGACACCATCCTACGAGCAGTACTTC
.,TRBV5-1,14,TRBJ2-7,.,CASSLNAHSYEQYF,TGCGCCAGCAGCTTGAACGCACACTCCTACGAGCAGTACTTC
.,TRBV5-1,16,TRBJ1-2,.,CASSFTTGYSNYGYTF,TGCGCCAGCAGCTTTACCACAGGGTACTCTAACTATGGCTACACCTTC
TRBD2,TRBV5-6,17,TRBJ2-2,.,CASSSERLAVITGELFF,TGTGCCAGCAGCTCGGAAAGACTAGCGGTTATCACCGGGGAGCTGTTTTTT
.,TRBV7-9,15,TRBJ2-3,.,CASSLGGPSTDTQYF,TGTGCCAGCAGCTTGGGGGGACCATCCACAGATACGCAGTATTTT
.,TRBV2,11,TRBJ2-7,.,CASSFDREQYF,TGTGCCAGCAGTTTCGACAGGGAGCAGTACTTC
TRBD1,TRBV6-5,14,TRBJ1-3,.,CASSYRTGGDTIYF,TGTGCCAGCAGTTACCGGACAGGGGGTGACACCATATATTTT
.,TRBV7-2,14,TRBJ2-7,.,CASSLGGTSYEQYF,TGTGCCAGCAGCTTAGGGGGCACTTCCTACGAGCAGTACTTC
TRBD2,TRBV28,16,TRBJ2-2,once,CASSFSLGLAAGELFF,TGTGCCAGCAGTTTCTCCCTGGGACTAGCGGCCGGGGAGCTGTTTTTT
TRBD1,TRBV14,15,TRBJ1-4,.,CASSHGTGWSEKLFF,TGTGCCAGCAGCCATGGGACAGGGTGGAGTGAAAAACTGTTTTTT
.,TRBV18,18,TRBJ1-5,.,CAPTSAAGPIYSNQPQHF,TGTGCCCCCACCTCCGCGGCAGGGCCTATATATAGCAATCAGCCCCAGCATTTT
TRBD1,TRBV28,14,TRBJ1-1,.,CASSFQGGNTEAFF,TGTGCCAGCAGTTTCCAGGGGGGGAACACTGAAGCTTTCTTT
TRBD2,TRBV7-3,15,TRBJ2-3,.,CASSMISGGTDTQYF,TGTGCCAGCAGTATGATCAGCGGGGGGACAGATACGCAGTATTTT
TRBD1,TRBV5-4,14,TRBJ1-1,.,CASSNRGGNTEAFF,TGTGCCAGCAGTAACAGGGGAGGGAACACTGAAGCTTTCTTT